What follows describes a single T cell receptor (beta chain). This clonotype was observed a handful of times. Its binding antigen is unknown. No much larger clonotype is one base removed from it; base qualities were not supplied. Inclusive of the bounding cysteine and phenylalanine, the CDR3 is 14 residues long. Of the read, only the CDR3 DNA is kept; its 42 bases are in frame from base 1. At the junction V is shortened by 3 bases and J by 5 bases; bases outside the gene matches: 5. TCRdb lists the instrument as Illumina NovaSeq 6000. TCRalpha and TCRbeta cDNA libraries were built by 5'RACE with constant-segment primers, adding sample barcodes and unique molecular identifiers. RNA was extracted from every sample with Trizol reagent. Libraries were amplified in two PCR steps, with a second sample barcode and Illumina TruSeq adapters added in the second step. Sequencing of libraries was performed on an Illumina NovaSeq with 2 x 150 bp paired-end reads. As for the original processing: Reads were demultiplexed and collapsed into UMI-guided consensus sequences with migec v1.2.7. Using mixcr v2.1.11, UMI consensuses were aligned to TRA and TRB V and J templates and then assembled into clonotypes. A clonotype was counted as expanded or contracted only if both edgeR and NoisET called the change significant, with noise models trained on biological replicates. For edgeR calls, a false discovery rate-adjusted p below 0.01 and a log2 fold-change threshold of 1 were applied. As an exploratory analysis of dynamics, max-normalized trajectories of the 1000 most abundant clonotypes were examined by PCA with hierarchical clustering. Separately sequenced CD4+ and CD8+ repertoires were used to assign a CD4 or CD8 phenotype to each responding clone. The public reads were reprocessed in TCRdb via fastp at Q25 and MiXCR, keeping in-frame beta chains. When rows share a CDR3 protein, they turn into one entry using the most common DNA and genes. TCRdb's processing, not the authors' own work, is the source of the V and J calls. The table for this sample lists about 560,000 distinct CDR3 sequences; 15% to 20% of them were counted only once. Together, the top ten hold roughly 7.7% of the sample.

The entry originates in a study of T-cell memory formation after mild COVID-19 (dated by TCRdb to about 2021). For the study in its entirety: Most TCR sequence clusters were specific to one of the two donors. In a couple of donors, T-cell clones that expanded and contracted after mild COVID-19 were followed by sequencing TCRalpha and TCRbeta repertoires longitudinally. The cohort was made up of two young adult volunteers, one female and one male, who were previously healthy.

PBMCs were isolated by Ficoll-Paque density gradient centrifugation. Overall results and qualifications from the work: The study included only two mild cases, and larger cohorts that include severe cases with pre-infection samples were judged to be necessary. Contracting CD4+ clones appeared mostly in the CM and EM memory subsets, whereas CD8+ clones were enriched in EMRA. Whether the second-wave clones peaking on day 37 were SARS-CoV-2 specific was not confirmed. From day 15 to 85, contracting clones showed balanced CD4/CD8 phenotypes, whereas a second wave of clones that expanded from day 15 to 37 leaned towards CD4+. Some responding clones were detected in pre-infection memory, suggesting pre-existing cross-reactive memory T cells joined the SARS-CoV-2 response.

The clonotype comes from an adult woman who had mild COVID-19 (a few samples of this study predate the infection). The sample titles of this study are shuffled in the database, so cell type and time point are left out; the donor was told from shared clones. Sequenced: PBMCs or a T cell subset sorted from them (not recorded which). The V and J segments used are TRBV12-3 or TRBV12-4 and TRBJ2-7, and TRBD2 aligns with 9 junction nucleotides. The nucleotide sequence is given as TGTGCCAGCAGTTTTCGGCGGGAGGGCCACGAGCAGTACTTC. Its protein reads: CASSFRREGHEQYF.